This TCR beta chain comes out of a study of Ad26.COV2.S vaccination and SARS-CoV-2 variants. Treatment specified: some 20 received Ad26.COV2.S at low or high dose, single or two shots; about 5 received placebo; per-sample allocation not given. Collection of samples fell on day 63 after the first vaccine or placebo injection. The CDR3 runs to 12 residues. Per the germline V gene, CDR1 is SQVTM and CDR2 is ANQGSEA. Trimming left V 7 bases short and J 4 bases short, with 13 bases between. There are a few counts of this clone. Assay: immunoSEQ multiplex PCR; the TCRdb copy retains only in-frame clones and omits some. The sample holds roughly 500,000 clones; around nine tenths are singletons and the top ten take 9.5% to 15%.

The chain joins TRBV29-1 to TRBJ1-1; TRBD1 might be the D (6 bases). This clonotype was obtained from a person between 18 and 59 years old who received the Ad26.COV2.S COVID-19 vaccine or a placebo. The specimen was peripheral blood, collected in a trial of Ad26.COV2.S vaccine versus placebo. For the CDR3, the DNA is TGCAGCGCCGGACAGCTGGGCACTGAAGCTTTCTTT. Translating it yields CSAGQLGTEAFF.